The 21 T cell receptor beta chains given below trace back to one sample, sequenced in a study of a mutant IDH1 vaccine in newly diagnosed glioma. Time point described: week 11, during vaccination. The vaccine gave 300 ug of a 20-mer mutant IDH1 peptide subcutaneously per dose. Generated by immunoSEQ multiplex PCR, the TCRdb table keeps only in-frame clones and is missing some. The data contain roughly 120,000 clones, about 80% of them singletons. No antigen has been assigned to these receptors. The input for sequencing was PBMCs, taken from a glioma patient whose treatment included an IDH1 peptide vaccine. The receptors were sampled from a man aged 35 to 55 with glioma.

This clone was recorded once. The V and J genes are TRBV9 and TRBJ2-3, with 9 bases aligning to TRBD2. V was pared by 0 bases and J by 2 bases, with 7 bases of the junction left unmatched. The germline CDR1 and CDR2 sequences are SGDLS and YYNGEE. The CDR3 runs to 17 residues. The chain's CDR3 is CASSVAASGEYTDTQYF. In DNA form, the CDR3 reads TGTGCCAGCAGCGTAGCAGCTAGCGGGGAGTACACAGATACGCAGTATTTT.

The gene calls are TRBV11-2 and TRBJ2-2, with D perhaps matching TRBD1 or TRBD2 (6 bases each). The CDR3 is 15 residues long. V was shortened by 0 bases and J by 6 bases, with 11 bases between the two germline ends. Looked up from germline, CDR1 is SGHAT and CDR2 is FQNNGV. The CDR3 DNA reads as TGTGCCAGCAGCTTAGATAGGGGGGCCCCCGGGGAGCTGTTTTTT. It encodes CASSLDRGAPGELFF. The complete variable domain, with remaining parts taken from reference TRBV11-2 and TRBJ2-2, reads EAGVAQSPRYKIIEKRQSVAFWCNPISGHATLYWYQQILGQGPKLLIQFQNNGVVDDSQLPKDRFSAERLKGVDSTLKIQPAKLEDSAVYLCASSLDRGAPGELFFGEGSRLTVL.

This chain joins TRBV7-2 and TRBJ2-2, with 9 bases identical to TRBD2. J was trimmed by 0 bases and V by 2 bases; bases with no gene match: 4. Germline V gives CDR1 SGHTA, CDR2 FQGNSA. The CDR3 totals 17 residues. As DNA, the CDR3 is TGTGCCAGCAGCTTAAAGTCTAGCGGGGCGAACACCGGGGAGCTGTTTTTT. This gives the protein CASSLKSSGANTGELFF.

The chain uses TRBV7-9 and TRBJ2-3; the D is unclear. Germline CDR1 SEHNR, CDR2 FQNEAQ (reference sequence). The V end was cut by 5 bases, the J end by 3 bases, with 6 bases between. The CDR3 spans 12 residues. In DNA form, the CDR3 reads TGTGCCAGCAGCCTAGAAACAGATACGCAGTATTTT. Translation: CASSLETDTQYF.

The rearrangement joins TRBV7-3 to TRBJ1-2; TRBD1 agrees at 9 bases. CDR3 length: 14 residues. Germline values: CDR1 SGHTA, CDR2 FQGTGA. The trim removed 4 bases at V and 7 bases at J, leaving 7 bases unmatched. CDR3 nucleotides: TGTGCCAGCAGCTCCGCGACAGGGGGGAGTGGCTACACCTTC. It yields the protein CASSSATGGSGYTF.

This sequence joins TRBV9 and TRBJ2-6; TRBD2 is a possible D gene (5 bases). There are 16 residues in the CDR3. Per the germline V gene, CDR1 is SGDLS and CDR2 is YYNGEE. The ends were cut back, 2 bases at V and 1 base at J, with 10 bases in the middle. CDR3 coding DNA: TGTGCCAGCAGCGTGGGGAGTATTTCTGGGGCCAACGTCCTGACTTTC. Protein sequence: CASSVGSISGANVLTF.

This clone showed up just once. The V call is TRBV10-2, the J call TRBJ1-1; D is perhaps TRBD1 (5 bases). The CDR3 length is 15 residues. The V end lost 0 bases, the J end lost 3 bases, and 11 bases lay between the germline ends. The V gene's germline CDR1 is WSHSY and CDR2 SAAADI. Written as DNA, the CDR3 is TGCGCCAGCAGTGAGTCGGCAAGGGGATACACTGAAGCTTTCTTT. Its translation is CASSESARGYTEAFF.

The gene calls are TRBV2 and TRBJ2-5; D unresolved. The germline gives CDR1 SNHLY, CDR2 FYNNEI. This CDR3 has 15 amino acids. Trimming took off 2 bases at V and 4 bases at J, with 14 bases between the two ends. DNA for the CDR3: TGTGCCAGCAGTGAAACGGCAGCCTTTTCAGAGACCCAGTACTTC. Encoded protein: CASSETAAFSETQYF. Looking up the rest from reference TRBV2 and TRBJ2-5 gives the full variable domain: EPEVTQTPSHQVTQMGQEVILRCVPISNHLYFYWYRQILGQKVEFLVSFYNNEISEKSEIFDDQFSVERPDGSNFTLKIRSTKLEDSAMYFCASSETAAFSETQYFGPGTRLLVL.

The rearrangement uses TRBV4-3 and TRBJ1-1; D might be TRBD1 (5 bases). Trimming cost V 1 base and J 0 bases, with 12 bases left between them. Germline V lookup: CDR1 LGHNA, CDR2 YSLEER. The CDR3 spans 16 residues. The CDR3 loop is CASSQVVGALNTEAFF. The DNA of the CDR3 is TGCGCCAGCAGCCAAGTTGTAGGGGCCCTGAACACTGAAGCTTTCTTT.

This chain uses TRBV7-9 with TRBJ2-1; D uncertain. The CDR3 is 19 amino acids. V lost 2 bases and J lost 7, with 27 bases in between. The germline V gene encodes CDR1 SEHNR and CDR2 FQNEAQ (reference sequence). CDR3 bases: TGTGCCAGCAGCTTATATCCTGCGGCAACTACCCGTAATATTAATGAGCAGTTCTTC. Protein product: CASSLYPAATTRNINEQFF.

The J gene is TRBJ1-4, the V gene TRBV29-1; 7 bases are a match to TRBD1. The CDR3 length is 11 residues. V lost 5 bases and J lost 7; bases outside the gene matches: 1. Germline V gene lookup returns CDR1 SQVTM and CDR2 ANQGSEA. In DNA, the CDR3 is TGCAGCGTTCACAGGGGTGAAAAACTGTTTTTT. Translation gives CSVHRGEKLFF.

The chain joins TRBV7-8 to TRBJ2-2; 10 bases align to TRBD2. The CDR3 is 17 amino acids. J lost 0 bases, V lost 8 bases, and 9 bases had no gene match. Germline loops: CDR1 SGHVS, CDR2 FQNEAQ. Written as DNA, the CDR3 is TGTGCCAGCCCTACTAGCGGGACACTCACGAACACCGGGGAGCTGTTTTTT. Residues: CASPTSGTLTNTGELFF.

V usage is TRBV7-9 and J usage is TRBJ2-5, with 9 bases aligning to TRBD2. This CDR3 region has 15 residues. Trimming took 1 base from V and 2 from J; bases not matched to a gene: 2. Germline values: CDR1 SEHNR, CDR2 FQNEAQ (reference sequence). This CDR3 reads CASSLGTSVQETQYF. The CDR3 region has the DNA TGTGCCAGCAGCTTAGGGACTAGCGTACAAGAGACCCAGTACTTC. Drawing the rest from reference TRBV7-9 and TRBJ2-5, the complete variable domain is DTGVSQNPRHKITKRGQNVTFRCDPISEHNRLYWYRQTLGQGPEFLTYFQNEAQLEKSRLLSDRFSAERPKGSFSTLEIQRTEQGDSAMYLCASSLGTSVQETQYFGPGTRLLVL.

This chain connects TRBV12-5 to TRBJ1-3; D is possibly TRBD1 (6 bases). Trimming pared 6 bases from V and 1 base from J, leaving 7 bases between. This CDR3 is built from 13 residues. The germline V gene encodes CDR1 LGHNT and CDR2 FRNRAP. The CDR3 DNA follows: TGTGCTAGTGGGACAGGTTCTGGAAACACCATATATTTT. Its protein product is CASGTGSGNTIYF.

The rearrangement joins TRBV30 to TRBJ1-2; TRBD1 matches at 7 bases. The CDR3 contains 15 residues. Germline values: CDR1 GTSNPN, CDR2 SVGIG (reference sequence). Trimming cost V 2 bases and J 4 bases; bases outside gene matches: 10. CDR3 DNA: TGTGCCTGGAGTACAGGGGTGGCGGAGGCCTATGGCTACACCTTC. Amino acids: CAWSTGVAEAYGYTF. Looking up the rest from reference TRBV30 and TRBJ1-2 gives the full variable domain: SQTIHQWPATLVQPVGSPLSLECTVEGTSNPNLYWYRQAAGRGLQLLFYSVGIGQISSEVPQNLSASRPQDRQFILSSKKLLLSDSGFYLCAWSTGVAEAYGYTFGSGTRLTVV.

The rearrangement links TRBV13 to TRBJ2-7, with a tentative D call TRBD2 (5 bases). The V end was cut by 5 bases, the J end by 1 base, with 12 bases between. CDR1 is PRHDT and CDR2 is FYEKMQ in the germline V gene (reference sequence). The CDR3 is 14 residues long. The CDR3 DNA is TGTGCCAGCAGCCCGGACTCTATTTCCTACGAGCAGTACTTC. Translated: CASSPDSISYEQYF.

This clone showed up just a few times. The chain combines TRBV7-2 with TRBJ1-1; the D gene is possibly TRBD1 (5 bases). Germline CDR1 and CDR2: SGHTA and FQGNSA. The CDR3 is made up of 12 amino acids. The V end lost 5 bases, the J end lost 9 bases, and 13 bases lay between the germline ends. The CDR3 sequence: CASSPDGGKAFF. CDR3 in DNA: TGTGCCAGCAGCCCAGATGGGGGGAAAGCTTTCTTT.

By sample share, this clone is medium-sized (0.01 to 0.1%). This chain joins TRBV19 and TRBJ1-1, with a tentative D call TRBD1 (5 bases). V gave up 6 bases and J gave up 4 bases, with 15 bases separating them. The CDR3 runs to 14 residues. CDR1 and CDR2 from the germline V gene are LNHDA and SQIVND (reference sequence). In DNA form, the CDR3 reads TGTGCCAGTAGGGAGGTAAGGGGCCTCACTGAAGCTTTCTTT. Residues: CASREVRGLTEAFF.

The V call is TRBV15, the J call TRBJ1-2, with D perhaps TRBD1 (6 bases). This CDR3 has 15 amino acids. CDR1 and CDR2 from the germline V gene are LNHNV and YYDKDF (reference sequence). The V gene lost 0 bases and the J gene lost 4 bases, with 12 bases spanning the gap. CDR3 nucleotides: TGTGCCACCAGCAGAGATGGGACACAGTTCTATGGCTACACCTTC. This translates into CATSRDGTQFYGYTF.

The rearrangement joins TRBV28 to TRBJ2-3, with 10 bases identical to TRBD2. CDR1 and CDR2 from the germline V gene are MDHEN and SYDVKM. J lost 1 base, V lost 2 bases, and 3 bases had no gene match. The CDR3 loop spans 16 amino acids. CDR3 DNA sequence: TGTGCCAGCAGTTTAGAAGGACTAGCGGGCACAGATACGCAGTATTTT. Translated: CASSLEGLAGTDTQYF.

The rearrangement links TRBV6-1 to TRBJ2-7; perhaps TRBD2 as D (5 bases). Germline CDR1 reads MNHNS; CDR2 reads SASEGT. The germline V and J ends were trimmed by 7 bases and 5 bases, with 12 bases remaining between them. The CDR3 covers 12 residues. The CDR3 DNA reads TGTGCCAGCAACCGGGGAACGGACGAGCAGTACTTC. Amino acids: CASNRGTDEQYF.